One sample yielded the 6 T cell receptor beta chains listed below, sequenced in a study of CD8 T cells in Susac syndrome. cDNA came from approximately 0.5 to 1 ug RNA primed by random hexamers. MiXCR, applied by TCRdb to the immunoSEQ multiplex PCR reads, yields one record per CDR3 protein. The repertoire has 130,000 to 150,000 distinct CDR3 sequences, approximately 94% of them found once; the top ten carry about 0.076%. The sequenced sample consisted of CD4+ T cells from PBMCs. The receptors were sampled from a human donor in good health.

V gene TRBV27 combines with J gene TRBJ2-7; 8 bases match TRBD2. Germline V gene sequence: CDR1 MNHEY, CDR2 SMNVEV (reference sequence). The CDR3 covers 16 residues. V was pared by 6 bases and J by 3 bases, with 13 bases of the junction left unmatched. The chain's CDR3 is CASRPLLAGLHYEQYF. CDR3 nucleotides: TGTGCCAGCAGACCACTTCTAGCGGGTCTCCACTACGAGCAGTACTTC.

The CDR3 protein is CASSHLDATDTQYF. DNA for the CDR3: TGTGCCAGCAGCCATCTGGACGCCACAGATACGCAGTATTTT. V usage is TRBV3-1 and J usage is TRBJ2-3; D unresolved. Germline V gene lookup returns CDR1 LGHDT and CDR2 YNNKEL (reference sequence). This CDR3 region has 14 residues. The ends were cut back, 3 bases at V and 2 bases at J, with 9 bases in the middle.

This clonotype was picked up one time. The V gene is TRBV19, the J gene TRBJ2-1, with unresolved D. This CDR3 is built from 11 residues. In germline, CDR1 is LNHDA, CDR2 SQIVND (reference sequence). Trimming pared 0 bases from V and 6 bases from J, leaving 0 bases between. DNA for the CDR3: TGTGCCAGTAGTATAGACAATGAGCAGTTCTTC. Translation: CASSIDNEQFF.

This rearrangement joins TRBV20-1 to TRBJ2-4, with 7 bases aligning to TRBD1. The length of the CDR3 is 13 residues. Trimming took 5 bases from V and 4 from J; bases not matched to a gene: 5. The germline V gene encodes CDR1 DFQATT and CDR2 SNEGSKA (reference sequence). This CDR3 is CSALRDSKNIQYF. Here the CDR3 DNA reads TGCAGTGCTCTCCGGGACAGTAAAAACATTCAGTACTTC.

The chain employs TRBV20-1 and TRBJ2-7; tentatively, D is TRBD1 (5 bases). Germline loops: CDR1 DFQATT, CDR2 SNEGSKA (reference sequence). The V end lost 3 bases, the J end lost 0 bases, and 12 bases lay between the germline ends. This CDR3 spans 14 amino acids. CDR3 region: CSARAPTDSYEQYF. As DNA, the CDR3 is TGCAGTGCTAGGGCCCCGACAGACTCCTACGAGCAGTACTTC.

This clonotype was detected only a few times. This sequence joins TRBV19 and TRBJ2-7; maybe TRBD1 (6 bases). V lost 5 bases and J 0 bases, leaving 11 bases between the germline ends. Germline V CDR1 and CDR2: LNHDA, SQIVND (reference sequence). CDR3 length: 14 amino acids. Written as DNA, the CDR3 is TGTGCCAGTAGTCCTACAGGGAGCTCCTACGAGCAGTACTTC. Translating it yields CASSPTGSSYEQYF.